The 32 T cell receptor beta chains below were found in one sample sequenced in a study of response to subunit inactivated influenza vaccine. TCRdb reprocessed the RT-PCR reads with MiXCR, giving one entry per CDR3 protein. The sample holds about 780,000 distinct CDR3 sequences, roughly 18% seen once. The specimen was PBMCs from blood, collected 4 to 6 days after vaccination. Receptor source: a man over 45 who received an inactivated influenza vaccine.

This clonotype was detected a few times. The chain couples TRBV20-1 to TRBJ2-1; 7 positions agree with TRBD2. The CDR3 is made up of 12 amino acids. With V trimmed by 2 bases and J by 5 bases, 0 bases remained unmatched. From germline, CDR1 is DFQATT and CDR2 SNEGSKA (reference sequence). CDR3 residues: CSARREDNEQFF. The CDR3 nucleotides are TGCAGTGCTAGACGGGAGGACAATGAGCAGTTCTTC.

This CDR3 is CASSFGLKGHEQFF. The CDR3 DNA is TGCGCCAGCAGCTTCGGCCTTAAGGGGCATGAGCAGTTCTTC. V and J are TRBV5-1 and TRBJ2-1, with D perhaps TRBD1 (5 bases). The CDR3 contains 14 residues. The germline CDR1 and CDR2 sequences are SGHRS and YFSETQ. V was clipped by 2 bases and J by 8 bases, with 14 bases between them.

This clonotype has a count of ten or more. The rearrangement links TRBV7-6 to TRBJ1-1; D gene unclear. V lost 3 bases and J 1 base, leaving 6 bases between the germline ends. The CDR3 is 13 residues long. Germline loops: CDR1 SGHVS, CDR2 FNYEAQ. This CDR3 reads CASSLEQNTEAFF. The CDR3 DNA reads TGTGCCAGCAGCTTGGAGCAGAACACTGAAGCTTTCTTT.

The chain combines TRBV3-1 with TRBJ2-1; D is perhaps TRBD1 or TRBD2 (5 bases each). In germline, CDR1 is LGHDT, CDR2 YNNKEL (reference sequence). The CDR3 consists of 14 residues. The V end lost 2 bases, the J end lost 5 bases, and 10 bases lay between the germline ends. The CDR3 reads CASSQRDGHNEQFF. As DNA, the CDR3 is TGTGCCAGCAGCCAACGGGACGGACACAATGAGCAGTTCTTC.

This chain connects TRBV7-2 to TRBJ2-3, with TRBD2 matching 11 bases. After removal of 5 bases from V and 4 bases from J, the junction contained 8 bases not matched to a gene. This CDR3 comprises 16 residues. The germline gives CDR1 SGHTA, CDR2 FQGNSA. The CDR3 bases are TGTGCCAGCAGCCCCCAGATAGCGGGAGGGTCAGATACGCAGTATTTT. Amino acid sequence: CASSPQIAGGSDTQYF.

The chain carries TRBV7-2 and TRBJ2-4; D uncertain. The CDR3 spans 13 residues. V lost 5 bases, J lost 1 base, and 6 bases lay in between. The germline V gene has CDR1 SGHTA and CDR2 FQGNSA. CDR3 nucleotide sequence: TGTGCCAGCAGCACGGAGGCCAAAAACATTCAGTACTTC. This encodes CASSTEAKNIQYF.

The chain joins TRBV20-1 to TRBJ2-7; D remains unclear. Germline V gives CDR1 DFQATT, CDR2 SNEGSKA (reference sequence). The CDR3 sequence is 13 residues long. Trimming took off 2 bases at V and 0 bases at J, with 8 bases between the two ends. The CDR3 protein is CSARRADSYEQYF. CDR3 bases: TGCAGTGCTAGAAGGGCCGACTCCTACGAGCAGTACTTC.

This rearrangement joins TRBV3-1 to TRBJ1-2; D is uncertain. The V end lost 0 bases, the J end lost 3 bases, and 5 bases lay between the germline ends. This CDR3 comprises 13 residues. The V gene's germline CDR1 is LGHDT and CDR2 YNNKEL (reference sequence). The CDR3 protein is CASSQDNYYGYTF. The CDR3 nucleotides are TGTGCCAGCAGCCAAGATAATTACTATGGCTACACCTTC.

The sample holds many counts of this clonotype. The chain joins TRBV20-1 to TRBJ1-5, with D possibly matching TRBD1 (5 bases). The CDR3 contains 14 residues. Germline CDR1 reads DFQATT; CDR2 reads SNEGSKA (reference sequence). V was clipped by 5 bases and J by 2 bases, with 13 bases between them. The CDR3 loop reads CSALQGSGNQPQHF. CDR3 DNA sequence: TGCAGTGCTCTCCAGGGTAGCGGCAATCAGCCCCAGCATTTT.

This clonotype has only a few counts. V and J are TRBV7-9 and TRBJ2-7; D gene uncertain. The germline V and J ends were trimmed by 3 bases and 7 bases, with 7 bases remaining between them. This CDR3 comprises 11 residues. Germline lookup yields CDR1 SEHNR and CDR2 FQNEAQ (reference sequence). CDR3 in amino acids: CASSFTEEQYF. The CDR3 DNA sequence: TGTGCCAGCAGCTTTACGGAGGAGCAGTACTTC.

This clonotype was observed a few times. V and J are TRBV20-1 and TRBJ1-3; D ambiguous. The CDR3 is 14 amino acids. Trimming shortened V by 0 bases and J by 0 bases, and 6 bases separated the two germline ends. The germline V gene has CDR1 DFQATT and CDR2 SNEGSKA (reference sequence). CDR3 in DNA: TGCAGTGCTAGAGAGGGGTACTCTGGAAACACCATATATTTT. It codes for CSAREGYSGNTIYF.

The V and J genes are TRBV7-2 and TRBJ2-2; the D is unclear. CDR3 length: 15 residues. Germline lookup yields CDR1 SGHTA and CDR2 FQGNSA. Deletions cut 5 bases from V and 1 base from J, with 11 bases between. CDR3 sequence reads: CASSQLGGNTGELFF. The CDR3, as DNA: TGTGCCAGCAGCCAACTTGGCGGGAACACCGGGGAGCTGTTTTTT.

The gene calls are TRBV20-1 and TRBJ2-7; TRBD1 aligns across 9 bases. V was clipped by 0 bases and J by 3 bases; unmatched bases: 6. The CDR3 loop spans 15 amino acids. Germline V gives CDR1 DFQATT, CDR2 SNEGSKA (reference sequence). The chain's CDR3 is CSARDPGQGFYEQYF. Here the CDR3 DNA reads TGCAGTGCTAGAGATCCGGGACAGGGATTCTACGAGCAGTACTTC.

The CDR3 here is CASSFARANEKLFF. CDR3 in DNA: TGTGCCAGCAGTTTTGCCAGGGCTAATGAAAAACTGTTTTTT. The chain carries TRBV28 and TRBJ1-4, with a possible D match to TRBD1 (5 bases). V lost 3 bases and J 3 bases, leaving 8 bases between the germline ends. CDR1 and CDR2 (germline): MDHEN, SYDVKM. The CDR3 runs 14 residues.

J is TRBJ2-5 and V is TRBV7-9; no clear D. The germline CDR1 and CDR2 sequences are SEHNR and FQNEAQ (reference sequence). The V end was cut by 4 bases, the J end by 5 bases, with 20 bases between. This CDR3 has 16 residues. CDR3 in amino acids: CASSSSVGLLSETQYF. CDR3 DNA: TGTGCCAGCAGCTCTTCAGTCGGGCTACTAAGCGAGACCCAGTACTTC. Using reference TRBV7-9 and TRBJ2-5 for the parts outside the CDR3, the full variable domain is DTGVSQNPRHKITKRGQNVTFRCDPISEHNRLYWYRQTLGQGPEFLTYFQNEAQLEKSRLLSDRFSAERPKGSFSTLEIQRTEQGDSAMYLCASSSSVGLLSETQYFGPGTRLLVL.

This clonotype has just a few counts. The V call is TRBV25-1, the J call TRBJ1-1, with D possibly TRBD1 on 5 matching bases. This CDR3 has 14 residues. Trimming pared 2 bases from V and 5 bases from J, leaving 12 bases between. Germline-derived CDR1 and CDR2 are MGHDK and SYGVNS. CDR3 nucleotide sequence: TGTGCCAGCAGTGAAGGAGTGGGGGGGACTGAAGCTTTCTTT. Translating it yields CASSEGVGGTEAFF.

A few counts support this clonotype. CDR3 protein: CASSYRQAAGTEAFF. The CDR3 coding sequence is TGTGCCAGCAGTTACAGGCAGGCAGCAGGGACTGAAGCTTTCTTT. J is TRBJ1-1 and V is TRBV6-5; weak D call: TRBD1 (5 bases). CDR1 and CDR2 from the germline V gene are MNHEY and SVGAGI. Deletions cut 2 bases from V and 5 bases from J, with 15 bases between. The CDR3 is made up of 15 amino acids.

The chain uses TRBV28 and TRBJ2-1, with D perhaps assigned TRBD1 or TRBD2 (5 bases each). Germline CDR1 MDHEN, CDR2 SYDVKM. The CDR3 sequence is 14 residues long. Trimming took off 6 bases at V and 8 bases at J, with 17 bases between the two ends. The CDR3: CASSRREGADEQFF. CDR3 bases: TGTGCCAGCAGCCGACGGGAAGGGGCAGATGAGCAGTTCTTC.

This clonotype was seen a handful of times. The chain's CDR3 is CASSPTRSHNEQFF. CDR3 nucleotide sequence: TGTGCCAGCAGCCCCACTAGGTCCCACAATGAGCAGTTCTTC. The chain carries TRBV7-9 and TRBJ2-1; possible D gene TRBD2, 5 bases. This CDR3 spans 14 amino acids. V was clipped by 5 bases and J by 5 bases, with 13 bases between them. CDR1 is SEHNR, CDR2 FQNEAQ, per germline (reference sequence).

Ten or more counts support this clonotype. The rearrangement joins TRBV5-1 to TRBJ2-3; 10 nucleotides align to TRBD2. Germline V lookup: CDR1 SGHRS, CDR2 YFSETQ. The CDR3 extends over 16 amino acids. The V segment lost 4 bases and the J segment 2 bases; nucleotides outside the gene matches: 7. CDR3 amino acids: CASSKSGLANTDTQYF. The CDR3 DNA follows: TGCGCCAGCAGCAAATCGGGACTAGCGAACACAGATACGCAGTATTTT.

CDR3 DNA sequence: TGTGCCAGCAGCTCCGTAGCGGGAGAGTTTCGCGTCAATGAGCAGTTCTTC. This sequence encodes CASSSVAGEFRVNEQFF. This chain links TRBV13 with TRBJ2-1; 9 nucleotides align to TRBD2. Germline V gene sequence: CDR1 PRHDT, CDR2 FYEKMQ (reference sequence). V gave up 4 bases and J gave up 6 bases; unmatched junction bases: 13. This CDR3 contains 17 residues.

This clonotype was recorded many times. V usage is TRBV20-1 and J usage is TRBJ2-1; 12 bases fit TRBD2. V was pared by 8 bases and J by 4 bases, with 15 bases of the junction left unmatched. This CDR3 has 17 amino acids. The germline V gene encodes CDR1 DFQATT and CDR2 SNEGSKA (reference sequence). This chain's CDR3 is CSPTSGGHLSLYNEQFF. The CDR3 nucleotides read TGCAGTCCTACTAGCGGGGGGCATCTGTCCCTATACAATGAGCAGTTCTTC.

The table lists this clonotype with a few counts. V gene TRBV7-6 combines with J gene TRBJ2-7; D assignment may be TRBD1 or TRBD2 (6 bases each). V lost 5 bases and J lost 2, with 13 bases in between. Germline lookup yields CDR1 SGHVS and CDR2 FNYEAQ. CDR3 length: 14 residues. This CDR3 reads CASSKGGYPYEQYF. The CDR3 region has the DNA TGTGCCAGCAGCAAAGGGGGGTACCCCTACGAGCAGTACTTC.

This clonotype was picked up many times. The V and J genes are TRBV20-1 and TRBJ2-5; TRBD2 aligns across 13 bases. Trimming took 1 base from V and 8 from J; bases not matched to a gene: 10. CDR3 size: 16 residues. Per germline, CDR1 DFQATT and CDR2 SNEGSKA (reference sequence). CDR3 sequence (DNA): TGCAGTGCTAGAGGGGAAAGGACTAGCGGGAGTCGAACCCAGTACTTC. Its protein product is CSARGERTSGSRTQYF.

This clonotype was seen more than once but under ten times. The CDR3 nucleotides read TGTGCCAGCAGCCCCTCAGGGGGCCCCACCGGGGAGCTGTTTTTT. Its translation: CASSPSGGPTGELFF. V usage is TRBV4-2 and J usage is TRBJ2-2; 8 nucleotides match TRBD1. The CDR3 runs 15 residues. In germline, CDR1 is LGHNA, CDR2 YNFKEQ. V lost 4 bases and J lost 4; bases outside the gene matches: 5.

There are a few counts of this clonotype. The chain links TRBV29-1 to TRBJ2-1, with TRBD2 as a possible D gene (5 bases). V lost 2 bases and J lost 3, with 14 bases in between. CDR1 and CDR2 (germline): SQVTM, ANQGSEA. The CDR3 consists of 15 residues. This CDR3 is CSVERVLGFYNEQFF. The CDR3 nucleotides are TGCAGCGTTGAAAGGGTACTAGGATTCTACAATGAGCAGTTCTTC.

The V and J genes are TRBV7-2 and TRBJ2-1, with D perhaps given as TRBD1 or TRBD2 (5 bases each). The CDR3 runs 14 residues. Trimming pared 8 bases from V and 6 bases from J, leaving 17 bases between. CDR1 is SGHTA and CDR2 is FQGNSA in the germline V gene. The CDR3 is CASASGPAANEQFF. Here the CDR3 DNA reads TGTGCCAGCGCGTCGGGACCGGCTGCCAATGAGCAGTTCTTC.

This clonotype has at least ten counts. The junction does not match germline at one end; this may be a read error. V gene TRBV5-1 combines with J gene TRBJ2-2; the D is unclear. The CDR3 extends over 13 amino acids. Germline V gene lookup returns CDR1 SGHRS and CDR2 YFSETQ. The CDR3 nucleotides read TGTGCCAGCAGCTTAGTATCCACCGGGGAGCTGTTTTTT. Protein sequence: CASSLVSTGELFF.

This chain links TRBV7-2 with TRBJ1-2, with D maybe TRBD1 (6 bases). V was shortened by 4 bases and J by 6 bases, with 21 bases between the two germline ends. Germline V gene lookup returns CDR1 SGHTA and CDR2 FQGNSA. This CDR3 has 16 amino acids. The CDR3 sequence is CASSSSRRRGVHGYTF. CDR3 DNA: TGTGCCAGCAGCTCATCCCGACGCAGGGGAGTTCATGGCTACACCTTC. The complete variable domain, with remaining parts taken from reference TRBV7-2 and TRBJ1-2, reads GAGVSQSPSNKVTEKGKDVELRCDPISGHTALYWYRQSLGQGLEFLIYFQGNSAPDKSGLPSDRFSAERTGGSVSTLTIQRTQQEDSAVYLCASSSSRRRGVHGYTFGSGTRLTVV.

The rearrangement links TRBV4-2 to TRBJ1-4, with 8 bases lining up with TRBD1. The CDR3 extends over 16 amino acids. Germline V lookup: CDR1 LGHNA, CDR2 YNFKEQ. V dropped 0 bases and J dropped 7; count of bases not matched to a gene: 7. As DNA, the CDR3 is TGTGCCAGCAGCCAAGAGGGCGGACAGGGCGGTGAAAAACTGTTTTTT. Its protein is CASSQEGGQGGEKLFF.

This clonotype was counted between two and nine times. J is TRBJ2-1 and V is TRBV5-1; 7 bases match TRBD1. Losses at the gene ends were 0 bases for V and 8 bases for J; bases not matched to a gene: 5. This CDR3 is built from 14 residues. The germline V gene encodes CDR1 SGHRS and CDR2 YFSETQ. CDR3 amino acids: CASSLVQGSYEQFF. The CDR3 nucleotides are TGCGCCAGCAGCTTGGTACAGGGGAGTTATGAGCAGTTCTTC. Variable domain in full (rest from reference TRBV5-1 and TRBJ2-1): KAGVTQTPRYLIKTRGQQVTLSCSPISGHRSVSWYQQTPGQGLQFLFEYFSETQRNKGNFPGRFSGRQFSNSRSEMNVSTLELGDSALYLCASSLVQGSYEQFFGPGTRLTVL.

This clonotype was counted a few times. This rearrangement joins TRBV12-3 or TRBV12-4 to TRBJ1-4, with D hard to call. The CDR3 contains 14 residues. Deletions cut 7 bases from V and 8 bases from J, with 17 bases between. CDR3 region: CASTTRRLGEKLFF. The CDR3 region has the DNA TGTGCCAGCACGACTAGACGGTTAGGGGAAAAACTGTTTTTT.